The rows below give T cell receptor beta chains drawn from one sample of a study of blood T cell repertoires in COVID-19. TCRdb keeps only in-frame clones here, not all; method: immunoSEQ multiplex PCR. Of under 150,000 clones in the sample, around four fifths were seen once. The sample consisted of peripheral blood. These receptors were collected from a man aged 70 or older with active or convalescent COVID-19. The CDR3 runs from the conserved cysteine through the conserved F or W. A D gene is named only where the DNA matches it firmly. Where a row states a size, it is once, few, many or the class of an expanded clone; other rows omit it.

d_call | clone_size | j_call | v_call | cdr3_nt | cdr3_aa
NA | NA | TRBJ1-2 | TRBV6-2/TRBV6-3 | TGTGCCAGCAGTTACCTCGGGGACATCTATGGCTACACCTTC | CASSYLGDIYGYTF
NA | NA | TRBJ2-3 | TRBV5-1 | TGCGCCAGCAGCTTACGCGGACAGACCACAGATACGCAGTATTTT | CASSLRGQTTDTQYF
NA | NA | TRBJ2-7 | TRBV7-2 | TGTGCCAGCAGCGGCTGGACAGCCTACGAGCAGTACTTC | CASSGWTAYEQYF
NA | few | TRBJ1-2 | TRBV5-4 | TGTGCCAGCAGCTCATCCGGGACACCAGAGTTTGGGGGCTACACCTTC | CASSSSGTPEFGGYTF
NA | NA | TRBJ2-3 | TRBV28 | TGTGCCAGCAGTTCCTGGGACACCTCTAGCACAGATACGCAGTATTTT | CASSSWDTSSTDTQYF
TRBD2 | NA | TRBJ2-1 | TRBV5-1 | TGCGCCAGCAGCATGAAAGGACTAGCGGGAGAGAATGAGCAGTTCTTC | CASSMKGLAGENEQFF
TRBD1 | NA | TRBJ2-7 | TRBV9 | TGTGCCAGCAGCCGGGGACAGGGACTATACGAGCAGTACTTC | CASSRGQGLYEQYF
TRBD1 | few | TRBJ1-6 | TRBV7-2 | TGTGCCAGCAGCTTTCCGGGACAGGGGGCAGGGTCACCCCTCCACTTT | CASSFPGQGAGSPLHF
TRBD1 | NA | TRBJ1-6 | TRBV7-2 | TGTGCCAGCAGCTGGGGACAGACAAATAATTCACCCCTCCACTTT | CASSWGQTNNSPLHF
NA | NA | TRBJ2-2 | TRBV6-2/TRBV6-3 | TGTGCCAGCAGTTCCCATAACACCGGGGAGCTGTTTTTT | CASSSHNTGELFF
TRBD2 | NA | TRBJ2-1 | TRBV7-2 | TGTGCCAGCATCCCCGTTAGCGGGGGGGACTACAATGAGCAGTTCTTC | CASIPVSGGDYNEQFF
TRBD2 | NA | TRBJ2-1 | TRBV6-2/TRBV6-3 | TGTGCCAGCAGTGCCCTTAGTGCGGGGGGTACACAGTTCTTC | CASSALSAGGTQFF
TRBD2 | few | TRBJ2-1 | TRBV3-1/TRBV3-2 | TGTGCCAGCAGCCAAGATCAGCGGGGGTGGGAGTTCTTC | CASSQDQRGWEFF
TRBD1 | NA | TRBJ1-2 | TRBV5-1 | TGCGCCAGCCGGGAGGGACAGGGTATTGGCTACACCTTC | CASREGQGIGYTF
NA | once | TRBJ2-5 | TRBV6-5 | TGTGCCAGCAGCCGGTACAGCATTCAAGAGACCCAGTACTTC | CASSRYSIQETQYF
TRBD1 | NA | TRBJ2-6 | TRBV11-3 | TGTGCCAGCAGAATAGGGGGCCCTCGGGCCAACGTCCTGACTTTC | CASRIGGPRANVLTF
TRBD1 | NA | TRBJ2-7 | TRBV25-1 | TGTGCCAGCAGTGGGGACAGGGGCCCAAGGGGGCTCTACGAGCAGTACTTC | CASSGDRGPRGLYEQYF
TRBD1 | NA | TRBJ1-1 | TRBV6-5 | TGTGCCAGCACCCACGGGGGACAGGGGAACACTGAAGCTTTCTTT | CASTHGGQGNTEAFF
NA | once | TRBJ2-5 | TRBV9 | TGTGCCAGCAGCGCCGTTGGGACACCACAAGAGACCCAGTACTTC | CASSAVGTPQETQYF
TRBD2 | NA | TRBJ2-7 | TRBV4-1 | TGCGCCAGCAGCCAAGAATTGGCGGGGGGGGAGTACTTC | CASSQELAGGEYF
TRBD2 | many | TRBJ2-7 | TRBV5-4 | TGTGCCAGCAGCTTCCGTCCGGGGGGAAACTACGAGCAGTACTTC | CASSFRPGGNYEQYF
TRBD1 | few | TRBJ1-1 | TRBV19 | TGTGCCAGTATTGGGGACAGGGCGGCGCCCACTGAAGCTTTCTTT | CASIGDRAAPTEAFF
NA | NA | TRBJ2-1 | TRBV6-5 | TGTGCCACCCTACGGGACTTCCTCACCTACAATGAGCAGTTCTTC | CATLRDFLTYNEQFF
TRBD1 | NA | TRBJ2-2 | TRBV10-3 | TGTGCCATCAGAGGGGACAGGATCACCGGGGAGCTGTTTTTT | CAIRGDRITGELFF
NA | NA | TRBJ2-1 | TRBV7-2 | TGTGCCAGCAGCCGGACATATGAGCAGTTCTTC | CASSRTYEQFF
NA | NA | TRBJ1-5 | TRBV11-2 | TGTGCCAGCAGCTTTAGTGGTCAGCCCCAGCATTTT | CASSFSGQPQHF
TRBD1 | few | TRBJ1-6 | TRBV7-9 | TGTGCCAGCAGCCTACAGGGGAGTAATTCACCCCTCCACTTT | CASSLQGSNSPLHF
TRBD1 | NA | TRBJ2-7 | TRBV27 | TGTGCCAGCAGTCAGCTGGACAGGATCTCCTACGAGCAGTACTTC | CASSQLDRISYEQYF
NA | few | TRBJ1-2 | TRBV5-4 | TGTGCCAGCAGCTTAGCCCCCCCCGGGGCTAACTATGGCTACACCTTC | CASSLAPPGANYGYTF
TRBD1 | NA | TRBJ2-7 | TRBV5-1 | TGCGCCAGCAGCTTGGACTCCAGGGGGCTCGAGCAGTACTTC | CASSLDSRGLEQYF
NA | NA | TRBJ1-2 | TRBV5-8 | TGTGCCAGCAGCTTTTCCCCGGGGCGGGGTAACTATGGCTACACCTTC | CASSFSPGRGNYGYTF
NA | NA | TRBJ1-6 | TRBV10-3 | TGTGCCATCAGTGCAGGGCCTAATTCACCCCTCCACTTT | CAISAGPNSPLHF
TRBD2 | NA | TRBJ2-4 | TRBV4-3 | TGCGCCAGCAGCCCCTTCGCGGGGGGAGCCAAAAACATTCAGTACTTC | CASSPFAGGAKNIQYF
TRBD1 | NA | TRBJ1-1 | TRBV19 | TGTGCCAGTAGTAGGGGACAGTATGGTACTGAAGCTTTCTTT | CASSRGQYGTEAFF
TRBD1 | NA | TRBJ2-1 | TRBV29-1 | TGCAGCGTTGAAGATCGGGGACAGAACCATGAGCAGTTCTTC | CSVEDRGQNHEQFF
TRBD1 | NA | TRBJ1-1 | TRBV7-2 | TGTGCCAGCAGCCCTGACAGGGTCGCTGAAGCTTTCTTT | CASSPDRVAEAFF
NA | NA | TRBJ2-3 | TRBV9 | TGTGCCAGCAGCGGCACTAGAGCCGATACGCAGTATTTT | CASSGTRADTQYF
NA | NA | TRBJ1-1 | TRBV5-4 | TGTGCCAGCGTAGCCGGTGCCCGTGGGGGGTTGAACACTGAAGCTTTCTTT | CASVAGARGGLNTEAFF
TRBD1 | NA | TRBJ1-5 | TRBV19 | TGTGCCAGTAGTATACCGGGACAGGGTTATCAGCCCCAGCATTTT | CASSIPGQGYQPQHF
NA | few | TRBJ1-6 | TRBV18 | TGTGCCAGCTCAGAGACAGTGGGGAATTCACCCCTCCACTTT | CASSETVGNSPLHF
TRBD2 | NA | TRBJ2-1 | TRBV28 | TGTGCCAGCAGTTCGCTAGCGGGAGGGAGGAGCTCCTACAATGAGCAGTTCTTC | CASSSLAGGRSSYNEQFF
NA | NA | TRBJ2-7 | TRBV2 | TGTGCCAGCAGTGAAGCGCCAGTCGCCTACGAGCAGTACTTC | CASSEAPVAYEQYF
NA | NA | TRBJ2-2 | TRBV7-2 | TGTGCCAGCAGCTTAATGGGCACAGGGAACACCGGGGAGCTGTTTTTT | CASSLMGTGNTGELFF
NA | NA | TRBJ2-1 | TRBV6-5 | TGTGCCAGCAGAGGCTCGGGGGTTGAGCAGTTCTTC | CASRGSGVEQFF
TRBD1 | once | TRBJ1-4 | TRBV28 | TGTGCCAGCAGCTTGCTGACAGGGGTAGGGGAAAAACTGTTTTTT | CASSLLTGVGEKLFF
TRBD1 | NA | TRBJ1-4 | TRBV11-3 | TGTGCCAGCAGCTTAAGACCCCCGGGACAGAAATATGAAAAACTGTTTTTT | CASSLRPPGQKYEKLFF
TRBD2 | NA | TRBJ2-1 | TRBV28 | TGTGCCAGCACCGGGACTAGCGGGAGATGGAATGAGCAGTTCTTC | CASTGTSGRWNEQFF
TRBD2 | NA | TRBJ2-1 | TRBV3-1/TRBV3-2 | TGTGCCAGCAGCCAAACACTAGCGGAGAGCAATGAGCAGTTCTTC | CASSQTLAESNEQFF
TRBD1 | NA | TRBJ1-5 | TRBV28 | TGTGCCAGCAGTTGGGGACAGGGGGTTTTCGGCAATCAGCCCCAGCATTTT | CASSWGQGVFGNQPQHF
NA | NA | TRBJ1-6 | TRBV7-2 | TGTGCCAGCAGCCCGGACTTGGTAGATTCACCCCTCCACTTT | CASSPDLVDSPLHF